This T cell receptor beta chain was identified in a study of beta chain features in type 1 diabetes. CDR1 is SGHRS, CDR2 YFSETQ, per germline. The CDR3 sequence is 14 residues long. Trimming left V 4 bases short and J 0 bases short, with 10 bases between. Expressed TCRB transcripts were sequenced, since all the RNA that had been isolated was reverse transcribed. Here immunoSEQ multiplex PCR was the method, and the copy in TCRdb shows in-frame clones only, minus some. The data show more than 150,000 clones, approximately 10% seen once. The source material was central memory CD4+ T cells from blood. The receptor was derived from a man aged 18 to 35 in good health. The V gene is TRBV5-1, the J gene TRBJ1-2; D is possibly TRBD1 (6 bases). The CDR3 DNA is TGCGCCAGCAGCCAGGACAGCTCTAACTATGGCTACACCTTC. It is translated as CASSQDSSNYGYTF.